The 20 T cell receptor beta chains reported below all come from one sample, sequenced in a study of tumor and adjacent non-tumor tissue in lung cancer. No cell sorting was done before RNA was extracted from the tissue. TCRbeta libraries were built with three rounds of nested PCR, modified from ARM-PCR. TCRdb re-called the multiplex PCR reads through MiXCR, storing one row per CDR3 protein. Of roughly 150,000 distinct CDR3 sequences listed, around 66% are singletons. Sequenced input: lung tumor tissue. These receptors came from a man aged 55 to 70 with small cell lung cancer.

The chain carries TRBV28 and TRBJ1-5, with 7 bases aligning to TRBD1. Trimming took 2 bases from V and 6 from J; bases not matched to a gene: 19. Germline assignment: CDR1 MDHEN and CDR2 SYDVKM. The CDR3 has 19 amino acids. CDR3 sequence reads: CASSLTESRRGGASQPQHF. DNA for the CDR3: TGTGCCAGCAGTTTAACCGAATCCCGACGAGGGGGCGCGAGTCAGCCCCAGCATTTT.

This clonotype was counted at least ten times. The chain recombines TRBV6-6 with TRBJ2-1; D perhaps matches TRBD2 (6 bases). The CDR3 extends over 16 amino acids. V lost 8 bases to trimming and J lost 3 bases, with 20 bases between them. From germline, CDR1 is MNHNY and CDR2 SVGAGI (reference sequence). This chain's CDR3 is CASRDSLNPFYNEQFF. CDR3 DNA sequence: TGTGCCAGCCGGGACTCTCTAAATCCATTCTACAATGAGCAGTTCTTC.

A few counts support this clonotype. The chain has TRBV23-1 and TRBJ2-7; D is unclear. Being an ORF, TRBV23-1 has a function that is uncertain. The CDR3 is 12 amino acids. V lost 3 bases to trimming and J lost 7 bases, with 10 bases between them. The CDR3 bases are TGCGCCAGCAGTCACTCTTTTAAAGAGCAGTACGTC. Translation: CASSHSFKEQYV.

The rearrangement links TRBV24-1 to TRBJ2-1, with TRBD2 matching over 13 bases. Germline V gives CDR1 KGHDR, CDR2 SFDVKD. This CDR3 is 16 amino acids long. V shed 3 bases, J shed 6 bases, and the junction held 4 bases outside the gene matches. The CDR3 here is CATSDQLAGGLNEQFF. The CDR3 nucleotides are TGTGCCACCAGTGATCAACTAGCGGGAGGGCTCAATGAGCAGTTCTTC.

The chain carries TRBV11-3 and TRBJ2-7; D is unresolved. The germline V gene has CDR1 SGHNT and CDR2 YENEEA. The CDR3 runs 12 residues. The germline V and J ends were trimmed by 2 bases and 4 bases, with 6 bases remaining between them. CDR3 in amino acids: CASSLNLYEQYF. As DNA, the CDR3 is TGTGCCAGCAGCTTAAATTTGTACGAGCAGTACTTC.

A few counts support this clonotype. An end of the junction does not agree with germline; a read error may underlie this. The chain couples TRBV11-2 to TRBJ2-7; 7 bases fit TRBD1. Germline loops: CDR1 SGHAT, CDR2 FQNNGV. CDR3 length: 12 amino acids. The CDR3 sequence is CPSAVTGAEQYF. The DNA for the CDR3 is TGTCCCAGCGCCGTAACAGGGGCCGAGCAGTACTTC. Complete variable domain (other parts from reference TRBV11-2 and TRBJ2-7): EAGVAQSPRYKIIEKRQSVAFWCNPISGHATLYWYQQILGQGPKLLIQFQNNGVVDDSQLPKDRFSAERLKGVDSTLKIQPAKLEDSAVYLCPSAVTGAEQYFGPGTRLTVT.

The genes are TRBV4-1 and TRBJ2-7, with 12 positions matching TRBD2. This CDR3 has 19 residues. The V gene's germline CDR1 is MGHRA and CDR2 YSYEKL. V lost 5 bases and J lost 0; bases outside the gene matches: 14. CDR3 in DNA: TGCGCCAGCAGCTCAAAGGGACTAGCGGGTTCGAGGAGCTCCTACGAGCAGTACTTC. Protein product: CASSSKGLAGSRSSYEQYF.

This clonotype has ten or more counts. Written as DNA, the CDR3 is TGTGCCAGTTCGACAGTATCATCCTACGAGCAGTACTTC. It codes for CASSTVSSYEQYF. The genes are TRBV6-6 and TRBJ2-7; possibly TRBD1 for D (5 bases). The germline CDR1 and CDR2 sequences are MNHNY and SVGAGI (reference sequence). This CDR3 has 13 amino acids. V lost 9 bases and J lost 1, with 13 bases in between.

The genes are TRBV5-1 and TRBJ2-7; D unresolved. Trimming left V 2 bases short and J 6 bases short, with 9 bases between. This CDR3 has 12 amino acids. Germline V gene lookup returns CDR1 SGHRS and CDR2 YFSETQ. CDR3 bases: TGCGCCAGCAGCTTAATAGGGATCGAGCAGTACTTC. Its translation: CASSLIGIEQYF.

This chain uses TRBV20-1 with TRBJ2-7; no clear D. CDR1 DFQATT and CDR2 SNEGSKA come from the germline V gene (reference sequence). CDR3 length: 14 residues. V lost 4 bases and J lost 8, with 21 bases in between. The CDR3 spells CSAIRVEGKYKQYF. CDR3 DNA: TGCAGTGCTATACGGGTCGAAGGGAAGTACAAGCAGTACTTC.

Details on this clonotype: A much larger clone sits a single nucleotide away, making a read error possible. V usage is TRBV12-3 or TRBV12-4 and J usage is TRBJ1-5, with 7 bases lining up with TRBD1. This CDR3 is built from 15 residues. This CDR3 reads CASSTGQQSNQSQHF. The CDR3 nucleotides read TGTGCCAGCAGTACGGGACAGCAGAGCAATCAGTCCCAGCATTTT.

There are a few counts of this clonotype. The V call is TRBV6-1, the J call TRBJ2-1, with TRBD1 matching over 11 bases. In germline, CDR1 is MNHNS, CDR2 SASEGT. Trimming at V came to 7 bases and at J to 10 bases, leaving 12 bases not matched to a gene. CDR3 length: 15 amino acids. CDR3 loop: CASTRTGGPQNEQFF. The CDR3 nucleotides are TGTGCCAGCACCCGGACAGGGGGCCCCCAGAACGAGCAGTTCTTC.

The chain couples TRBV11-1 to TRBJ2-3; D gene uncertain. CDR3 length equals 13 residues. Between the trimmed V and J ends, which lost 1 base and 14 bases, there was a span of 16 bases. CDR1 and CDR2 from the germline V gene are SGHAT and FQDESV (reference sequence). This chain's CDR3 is CASSLDSTDRRYF. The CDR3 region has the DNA TGTGCCAGCAGCTTAGACAGCACAGATAGGCGGTATTTT.

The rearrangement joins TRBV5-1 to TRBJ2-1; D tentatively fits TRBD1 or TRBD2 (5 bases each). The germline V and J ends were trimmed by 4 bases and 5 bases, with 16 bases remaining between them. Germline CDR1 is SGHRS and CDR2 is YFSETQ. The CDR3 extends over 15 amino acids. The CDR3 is CASSLSGRDNNEQFF. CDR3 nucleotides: TGCGCCAGCAGCCTGAGCGGCAGGGATAACAATGAGCAGTTCTTC.

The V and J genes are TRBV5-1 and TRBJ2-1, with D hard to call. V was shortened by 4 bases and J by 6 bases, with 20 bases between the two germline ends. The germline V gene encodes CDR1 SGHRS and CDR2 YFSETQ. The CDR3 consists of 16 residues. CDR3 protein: CASSPDSPGPGNEQFF. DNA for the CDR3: TGCGCCAGCAGCCCGGATAGCCCAGGACCGGGCAATGAGCAGTTCTTC.

As DNA, the CDR3 is TGCGCCAGCAGCCCGTTAGCGGCAAGAATCCCTGAGCAGTTCTTC. This sequence encodes CASSPLAARIPEQFF. The V gene is TRBV5-1, the J gene TRBJ2-1; TRBD2 might be the D (6 bases). Trimming took off 4 bases at V and 9 bases at J, with 20 bases between the two ends. The CDR3 consists of 15 residues. Germline lookup yields CDR1 SGHRS and CDR2 YFSETQ.

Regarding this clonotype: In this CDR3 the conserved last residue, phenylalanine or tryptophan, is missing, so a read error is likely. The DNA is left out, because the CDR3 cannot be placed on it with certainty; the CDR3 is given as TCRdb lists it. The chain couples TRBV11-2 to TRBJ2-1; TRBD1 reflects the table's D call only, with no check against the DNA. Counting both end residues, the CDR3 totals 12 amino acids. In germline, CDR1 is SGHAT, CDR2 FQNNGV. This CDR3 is CASMRGEDEQSI.

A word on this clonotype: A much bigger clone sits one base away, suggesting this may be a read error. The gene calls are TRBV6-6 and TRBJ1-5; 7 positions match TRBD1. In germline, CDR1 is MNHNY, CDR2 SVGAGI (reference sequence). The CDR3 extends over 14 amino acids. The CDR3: CAISYEQGIQPQHF. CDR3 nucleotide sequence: TGTGCCATCAGTTACGAACAGGGGATTCAGCCCCAGCATTTT.

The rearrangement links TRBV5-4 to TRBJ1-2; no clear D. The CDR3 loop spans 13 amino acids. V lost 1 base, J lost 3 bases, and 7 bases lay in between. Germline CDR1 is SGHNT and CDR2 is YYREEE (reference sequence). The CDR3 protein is CASSLFTDYGYTF. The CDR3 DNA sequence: TGTGCCAGCAGCTTGTTTACAGACTATGGCTACACCTTC.

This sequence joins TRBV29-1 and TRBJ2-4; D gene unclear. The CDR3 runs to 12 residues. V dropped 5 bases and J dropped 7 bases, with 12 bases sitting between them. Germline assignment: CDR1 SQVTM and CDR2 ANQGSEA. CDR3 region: CSVLNSGNIQYF. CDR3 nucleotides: TGCAGCGTTCTGAATTCGGGTAACATTCAGTACTTC.